These 8 T cell receptor beta chains were all obtained from the same sample, sequenced in a study of cytomegalovirus exposure and HLA in healthy donors. The PCR contained 60 Vbeta and 13 Jbeta primers. Generated by immunoSEQ multiplex PCR, the TCRdb table keeps only in-frame clones and is missing some. Of around 190,000 clones listed, more than 70% were seen once; the top ten hold 0.85% to 1.4%. Sequenced material: PBMCs. These receptors were obtained from a middle-aged woman in good health and CMV-seronegative.

The chain is built from TRBV6-6 and TRBJ1-3; D is unclear. Deletions cut 0 bases from V and 0 bases from J, with 6 bases between. This CDR3 contains 15 residues. Germline V gene lookup returns CDR1 MNHNY and CDR2 SVGAGI (reference sequence). As DNA, the CDR3 is TGTGCCAGCAGTTACTCGGCAGACTCTGGAAACACCATATATTTT. Its protein is CASSYSADSGNTIYF.

This sequence joins TRBV11-2 and TRBJ1-5; a weak D match, TRBD1 (6 bases). Per germline, CDR1 SGHAT and CDR2 FQNNGV. V lost 2 bases and J 3 bases, leaving 11 bases between the germline ends. The CDR3 spans 15 residues. DNA of the CDR3: TGTGCCAGCAGCTTAAACGCAGGGGCCAATCAGCCCCAGCATTTT. Translated, it gives CASSLNAGANQPQHF. Full variable domain (missing parts from reference TRBV11-2 and TRBJ1-5): EAGVAQSPRYKIIEKRQSVAFWCNPISGHATLYWYQQILGQGPKLLIQFQNNGVVDDSQLPKDRFSAERLKGVDSTLKIQPAKLEDSAVYLCASSLNAGANQPQHFGDGTRLSIL.

V gene TRBV29-1 combines with J gene TRBJ1-5, with D unresolved. The CDR3 contains 13 residues. The germline V gene has CDR1 SQVTM and CDR2 ANQGSEA. V lost 4 bases and J 4 bases, leaving 11 bases between the germline ends. The CDR3 nucleotides read TGCAGCGTTGTTGAGGTTAGAAATCAGCCCCAGCATTTT. Its protein product is CSVVEVRNQPQHF.

A note on this clone: A junction end diverges from the germline sequence, so it may reflect a read error. The chain combines TRBV7-9 with TRBJ2-1, with D maybe TRBD2 (6 bases). Per the germline V gene, CDR1 is SEHNR and CDR2 is FQNEAQ (reference sequence). The CDR3 length is 18 residues. The CDR3 bases are TGTTCCAGCAGCTCCGGTTTCATGGGGCGGGAACCCGGCGGCGGGCAGTTCTTC. This gives the protein CSSSSGFMGREPGGGQFF. Supplemented by reference TRBV7-9 and TRBJ2-1, the full variable domain reads DTGVSQNPRHKITKRGQNVTFRCDPISEHNRLYWYRQTLGQGPEFLTYFQNEAQLEKSRLLSDRFSAERPKGSFSTLEIQRTEQGDSAMYLCSSSSGFMGREPGGGQFFGPGTRLTVL.

As concerns this clone: An end of the junction does not agree with germline; a read error may underlie this. This CDR3 reads CSSTLAGLANNEQFF. The CDR3 DNA reads TGTTCCAGCACCCTCGCGGGACTAGCGAACAATGAGCAGTTCTTC. The rearrangement uses TRBV7-9 and TRBJ2-1; 10 bases map to TRBD2. This CDR3 spans 15 amino acids. Germline CDR1 SEHNR, CDR2 FQNEAQ (reference sequence).

The rearrangement joins TRBV7-9 to TRBJ1-2; D might be TRBD1 (5 bases). The CDR3 contains 14 residues. Trimming removed 1 base at V and 4 bases at J, with 10 bases between. Germline values: CDR1 SEHNR, CDR2 FQNEAQ (reference sequence). CDR3 region: CASSLDLDSYGYTF. The CDR3 DNA is TGTGCCAGCAGCTTAGATTTAGACAGCTATGGCTACACCTTC.

This chain links TRBV10-1 with TRBJ2-7; 7 bases agree with TRBD1. Germline CDR1 is WNHNN and CDR2 is SYGVQD (reference sequence). V was clipped by 7 bases and J by 2 bases; unmatched bases: 8. The CDR3 covers 14 residues. CDR3 DNA: TGCGCCAGCATCCGACCGGGACAGACCTACGAGCAGTACTTC. Translation: CASIRPGQTYEQYF.

The chain is built from TRBV6-5 and TRBJ1-1, with TRBD1 identical over 7 bases. With V trimmed by 6 bases and J by 2 bases, 6 bases remained unmatched. The CDR3 is 14 amino acids. Germline CDR1 is MNHEY and CDR2 is SVGAGI. The chain's CDR3 is CASRLRDSNTEAFF. The CDR3 region has the DNA TGTGCCAGCAGACTACGGGACAGCAACACTGAAGCTTTCTTT.